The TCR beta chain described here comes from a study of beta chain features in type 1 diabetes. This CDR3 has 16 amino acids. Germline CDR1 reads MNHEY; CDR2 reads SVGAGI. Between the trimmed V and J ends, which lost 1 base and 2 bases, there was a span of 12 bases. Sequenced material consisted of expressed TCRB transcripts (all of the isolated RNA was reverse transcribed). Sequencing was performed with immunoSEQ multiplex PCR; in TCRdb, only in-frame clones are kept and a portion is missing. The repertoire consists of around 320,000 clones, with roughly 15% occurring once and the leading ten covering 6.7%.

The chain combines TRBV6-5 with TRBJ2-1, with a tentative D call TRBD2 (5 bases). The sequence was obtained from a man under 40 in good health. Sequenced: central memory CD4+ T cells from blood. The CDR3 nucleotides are TGTGCCAGCAGTTACTACGTAGCGAACCCCTACAATGAGCAGTTCTTC. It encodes CASSYYVANPYNEQFF.